These 13 T cell receptor beta chains were sequenced from one sample in a study of T cells in Graves' hyperthyroidism and ophthalmopathy. The source material, RNA transcripts, was used to amplify TCR beta CDR3 regions. Researchers ran a first-round RT-PCR on the TCR CDR3 using the HTBI primer set. Each CDR3 protein gets one entry after TCRdb re-called the multiplex PCR reads with MiXCR. In the table there are 300,000 to 350,000 distinct CDR3 sequences, 15% to 20% of which are singletons. Sequenced sample: blood. These receptors came from a woman aged 40 to 49 with Graves' ophthalmopathy.

Ten or more counts support this clonotype. This chain joins TRBV28 and TRBJ1-2; 8 nucleotides agree with TRBD1. Germline V gene lookup returns CDR1 MDHEN and CDR2 SYDVKM. This CDR3 has 16 amino acids. V shed 5 bases and J 4 bases; nucleotides not matched to a gene: 12. This chain's CDR3 is CASSTIQGGGIYGYTF. The CDR3, as DNA: TGTGCCAGCAGTACGATACAGGGGGGAGGGATCTATGGCTACACCTTC.

Details on this clonotype: With a much larger clone just one base away, this may be a read error. The genes are TRBV29-1 and TRBJ2-5; D call uncertain. Trimming took off 5 bases at V and 4 bases at J, with 11 bases between the two ends. The CDR3 spans 12 residues. Germline CDR1 reads SQVTM; CDR2 reads ANQGSEA. CDR3 residues: CSVTLCLETQYF. CDR3 in DNA: TGCAGCGTTACGCTGTGTTTAGAGACCCAGTACTTC. The complete variable domain, with remaining parts taken from reference TRBV29-1 and TRBJ2-5, reads SAVISQKPSRDICQRGTSLTIQCQVDSQVTMMFWYRQQPGQSLTLIATANQGSEATYESGFVIDKFPISRPNLTFSTLTVSNMSPEDSSIYLCSVTLCLETQYFGPGTRLLVL.

V usage is TRBV25-1 and J usage is TRBJ2-7, with 7 bases lining up with TRBD1. This CDR3 has 12 residues. With 5 bases clipped from V and 6 bases from J, the junction kept 4 bases outside the gene matches. Germline V CDR1 and CDR2: MGHDK, SYGVNS. Written as DNA, the CDR3 is TGTGCCAGCAGTAAGACAGGGCCCGAGCAGTACTTC. This gives the protein CASSKTGPEQYF.

This clonotype showed up many times. The chain is built from TRBV6-2 or TRBV6-3 and TRBJ2-5; 14 bases are shared with TRBD2. The germline V gene encodes CDR1 MNHEY and CDR2 SVGEGT. CDR3 size: 19 residues. V lost 0 bases to trimming and J lost 3 bases; unmatched junction nucleotides: 9. In nucleotides, the CDR3 is TGTGCCAGCAGTTACTCCCTCGGGACTAGCGGGAGAAGAGAAGAGACCCAGTACTTC. Translating it yields CASSYSLGTSGRREETQYF.

This clonotype was detected ten times or more. The J gene is TRBJ2-7, the V gene TRBV3-1; D perhaps matches TRBD2 (6 bases). From germline, CDR1 is LGHDT and CDR2 YNNKEL (reference sequence). The CDR3 totals 15 residues. V was trimmed by 0 bases and J by 6 bases, leaving 15 bases between them. For the CDR3, the DNA is TGTGCCAGCAGCCAAGAGGGCGGGACCGTTGGCGAGCAGTACTTC. This encodes CASSQEGGTVGEQYF.

V gene TRBV7-8 combines with J gene TRBJ2-7; D might be TRBD2 (6 bases). Trimming removed 5 bases from V and 6 bases from J, with 11 bases in between. Germline V CDR1 and CDR2: SGHVS, FQNEAQ. CDR3 size: 12 residues. The DNA for the CDR3 is TGTGCCAGCAGCCGTACTAGCATCGAGCAGTACTTC. The encoded protein is CASSRTSIEQYF.

This clonotype was found many times. V and J are TRBV19 and TRBJ2-7; D might be TRBD2 (6 bases). Trimming stripped 3 bases from V and 1 base from J, with 10 bases between. Germline V gene data show CDR1 as LNHDA and CDR2 as SQIVND (reference sequence). This CDR3 has 14 amino acids. DNA of the CDR3: TGTGCCAGTAGTATCCAACGGGGGTCCTACGAGCAGTACTTC. Translation: CASSIQRGSYEQYF.

The chain employs TRBV28 and TRBJ2-7; D assignment may be TRBD1 or TRBD2 (5 bases each). The germline V gene encodes CDR1 MDHEN and CDR2 SYDVKM. The CDR3 is 14 residues long. Between the trimmed V and J ends, which lost 3 bases and 7 bases, there was a span of 16 bases. CDR3 coding DNA: TGTGCCAGCAGTTTCAGGGATCCGAGAGGGGAGCAGTACTTC. The encoded protein is CASSFRDPRGEQYF.

This clonotype has a count of ten or more. The V gene is TRBV19, the J gene TRBJ2-7; the match to TRBD1 covers 9 bases. Germline loops: CDR1 LNHDA, CDR2 SQIVND (reference sequence). The V gene end was trimmed by 0 bases and the J gene end by 6 bases; junction bases not matched to a gene: 9. The CDR3 extends over 16 amino acids. CDR3 sequence reads: CASSIDPGTGRGEQYF. For the CDR3, the DNA is TGTGCCAGTAGTATAGATCCTGGGACAGGGAGGGGCGAGCAGTACTTC.

This clonotype was found many times. The gene calls are TRBV25-1 and TRBJ1-5; a weak D match, TRBD1 (5 bases). This CDR3 comprises 13 residues. The V end was cut by 6 bases, the J end by 4 bases, with 10 bases between. Germline V gene data show CDR1 as MGHDK and CDR2 as SYGVNS. CDR3 in amino acids: CASRAGLNQPQHF. CDR3 sequence (DNA): TGTGCCAGCAGGGCAGGGCTAAATCAGCCCCAGCATTTT.

The table lists this clonotype with many counts. The chain employs TRBV18 and TRBJ2-5, with D hard to call. Germline V gene sequence: CDR1 KGHSH, CDR2 LQKENI. V lost 3 bases to trimming and J lost 3 bases, with 11 bases between them. CDR3 length: 14 amino acids. In DNA form, the CDR3 reads TGTGCCAGCTCACCCCCCGCGCCGGAAGAGACCCAGTACTTC. This encodes CASSPPAPEETQYF.

This clonotype has ten or more counts. The chain combines TRBV15 with TRBJ2-5; 11 bases align to TRBD2. The J segment lost 0 bases and the V segment lost 2 bases, leaving 5 bases of the junction unmatched. This CDR3 is 17 amino acids long. Germline lookup yields CDR1 LNHNV and CDR2 YYDKDF (reference sequence). CDR3 in DNA: TGTGCCACCAGCAGACCGACGGGACTAGCGGACCAAGAGACCCAGTACTTC. Translation gives CATSRPTGLADQETQYF.

This clonotype was recorded at least ten times. V and J are TRBV6-1 and TRBJ2-7; D is possibly TRBD1 (5 bases). The CDR3 covers 17 residues. CDR1 and CDR2 from the germline V gene are MNHNS and SASEGT. Trimming stripped 4 bases from V and 0 bases from J, with 19 bases between. CDR3 in amino acids: CASSGRTPMLSSYEQYF. The CDR3 DNA is TGTGCCAGCAGTGGTCGGACACCCATGTTAAGCTCCTACGAGCAGTACTTC.